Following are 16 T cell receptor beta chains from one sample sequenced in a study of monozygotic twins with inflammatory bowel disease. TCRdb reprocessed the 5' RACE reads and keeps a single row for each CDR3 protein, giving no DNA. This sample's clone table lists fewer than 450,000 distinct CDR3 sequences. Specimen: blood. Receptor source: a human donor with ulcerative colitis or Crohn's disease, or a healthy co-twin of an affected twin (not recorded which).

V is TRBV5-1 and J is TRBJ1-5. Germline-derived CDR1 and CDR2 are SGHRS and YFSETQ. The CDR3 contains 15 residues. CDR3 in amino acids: CASSYGGGAGQPQHF. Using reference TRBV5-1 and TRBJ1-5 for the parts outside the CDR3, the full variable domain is KAGVTQTPRYLIKTRGQQVTLSCSPISGHRSVSWYQQTPGQGLQFLFEYFSETQRNKGNFPGRFSGRQFSNSRSEMNVSTLELGDSALYLCASSYGGGAGQPQHFGDGTRLSIL.

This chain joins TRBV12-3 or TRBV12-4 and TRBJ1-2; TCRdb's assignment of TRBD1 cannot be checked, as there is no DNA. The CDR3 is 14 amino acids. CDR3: CASSLSDRGYGYTF.

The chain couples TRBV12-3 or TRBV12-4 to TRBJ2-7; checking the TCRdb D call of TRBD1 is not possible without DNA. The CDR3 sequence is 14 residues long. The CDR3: CAIPGQKFSYEQYF.

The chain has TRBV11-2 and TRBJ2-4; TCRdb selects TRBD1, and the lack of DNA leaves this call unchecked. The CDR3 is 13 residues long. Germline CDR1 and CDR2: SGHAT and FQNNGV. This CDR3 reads CASSLVGPGPPYF.

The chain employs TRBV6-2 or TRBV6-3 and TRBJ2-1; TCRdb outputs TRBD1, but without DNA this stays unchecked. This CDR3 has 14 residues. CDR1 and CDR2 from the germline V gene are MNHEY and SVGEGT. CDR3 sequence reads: CASSYSDGGIKQFF.

The CDR3 loop is CAISIGVGNNEQFF. The V gene is TRBV10-3, the J gene TRBJ2-1; TCRdb picks TRBD2, but there is no DNA to check that call. In germline, CDR1 is ENHRY, CDR2 SYGVKD. There are 14 residues in the CDR3.

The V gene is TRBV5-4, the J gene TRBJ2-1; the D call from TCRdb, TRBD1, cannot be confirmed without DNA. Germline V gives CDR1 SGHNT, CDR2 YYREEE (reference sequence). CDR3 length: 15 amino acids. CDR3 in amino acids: CASSPTGDSYNEQFF. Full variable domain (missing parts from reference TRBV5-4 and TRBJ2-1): ETGVTQSPTHLIKTRGQQVTLRCSSQSGHNTVSWYQQALGQGPQFIFQYYREEENGRGNFPPRFSGLQFPNYSSELNVNALELDDSALYLCASSPTGDSYNEQFFGPGTRLTVL.

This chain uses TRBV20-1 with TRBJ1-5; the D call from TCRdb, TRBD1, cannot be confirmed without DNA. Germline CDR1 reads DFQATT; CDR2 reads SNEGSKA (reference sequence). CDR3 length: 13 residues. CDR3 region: CSARDQGGQPQHF.

This chain's CDR3 is CAISSDLTTQYF. The chain carries TRBV10-3 and TRBJ2-5. The CDR3 sequence is 12 residues long. CDR1 and CDR2 from the germline V gene are ENHRY and SYGVKD.

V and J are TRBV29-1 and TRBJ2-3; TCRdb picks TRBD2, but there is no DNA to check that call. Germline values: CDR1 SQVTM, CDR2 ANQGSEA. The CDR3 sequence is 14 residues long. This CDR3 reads CSVAAGNVADTQYF.

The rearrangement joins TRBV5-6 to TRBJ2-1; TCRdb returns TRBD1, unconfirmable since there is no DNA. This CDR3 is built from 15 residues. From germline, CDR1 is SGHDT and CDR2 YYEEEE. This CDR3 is CASSRDRGTYNEQFF.

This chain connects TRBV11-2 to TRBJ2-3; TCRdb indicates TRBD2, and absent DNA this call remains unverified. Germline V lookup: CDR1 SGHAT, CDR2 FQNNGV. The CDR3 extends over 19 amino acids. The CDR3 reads CASSKLHSGLAGGTDTQYF.

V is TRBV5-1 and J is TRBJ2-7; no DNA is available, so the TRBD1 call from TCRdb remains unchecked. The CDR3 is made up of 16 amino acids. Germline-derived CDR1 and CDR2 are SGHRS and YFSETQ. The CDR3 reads CASSPGTGRNSYEQYF.

The CDR3: CASSVVTSGDTQYF. This sequence joins TRBV9 and TRBJ2-3. This CDR3 has 14 residues. Germline lookup yields CDR1 SGDLS and CDR2 YYNGEE.

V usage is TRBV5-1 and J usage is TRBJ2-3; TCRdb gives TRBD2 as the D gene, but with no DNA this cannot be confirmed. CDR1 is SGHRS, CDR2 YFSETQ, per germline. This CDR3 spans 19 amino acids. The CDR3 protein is CASSLDGLAGGLSTDTQYF. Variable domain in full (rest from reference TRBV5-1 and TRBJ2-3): KAGVTQTPRYLIKTRGQQVTLSCSPISGHRSVSWYQQTPGQGLQFLFEYFSETQRNKGNFPGRFSGRQFSNSRSEMNVSTLELGDSALYLCASSLDGLAGGLSTDTQYFGPGTRLTVL.

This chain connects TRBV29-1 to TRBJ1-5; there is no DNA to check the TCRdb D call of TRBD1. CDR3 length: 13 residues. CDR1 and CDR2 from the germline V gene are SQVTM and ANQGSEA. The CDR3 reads CSVGRDSNQPQHF.